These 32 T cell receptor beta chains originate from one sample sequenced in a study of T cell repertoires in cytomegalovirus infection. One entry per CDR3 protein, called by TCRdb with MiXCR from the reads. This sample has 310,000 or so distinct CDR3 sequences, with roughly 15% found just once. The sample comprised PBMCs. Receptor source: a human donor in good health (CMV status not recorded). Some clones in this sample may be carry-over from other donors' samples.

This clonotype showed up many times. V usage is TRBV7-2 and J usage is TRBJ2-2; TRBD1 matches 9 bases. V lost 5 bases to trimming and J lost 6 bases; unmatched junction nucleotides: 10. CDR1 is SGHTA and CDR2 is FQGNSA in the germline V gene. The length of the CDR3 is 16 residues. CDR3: CASSARQGGSAGELFF. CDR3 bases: TGTGCCAGCAGCGCACGACAGGGGGGCAGCGCCGGGGAGCTGTTTTTT.

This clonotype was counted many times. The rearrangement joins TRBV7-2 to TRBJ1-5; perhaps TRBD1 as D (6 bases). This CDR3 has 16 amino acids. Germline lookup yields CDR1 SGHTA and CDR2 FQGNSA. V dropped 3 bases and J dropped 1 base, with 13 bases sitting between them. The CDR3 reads CASSFGRRGSNQPQHF. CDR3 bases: TGTGCCAGCAGCTTTGGACGGAGGGGGAGCAATCAGCCCCAGCATTTT.

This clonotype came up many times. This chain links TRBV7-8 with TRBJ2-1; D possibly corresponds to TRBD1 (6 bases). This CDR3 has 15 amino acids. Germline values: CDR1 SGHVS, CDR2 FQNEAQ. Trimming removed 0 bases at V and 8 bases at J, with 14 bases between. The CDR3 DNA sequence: TGTGCCAGCAGCTTAGCCCGGACAGCGTTCTATGAGCAGTTCTTC. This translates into CASSLARTAFYEQFF.

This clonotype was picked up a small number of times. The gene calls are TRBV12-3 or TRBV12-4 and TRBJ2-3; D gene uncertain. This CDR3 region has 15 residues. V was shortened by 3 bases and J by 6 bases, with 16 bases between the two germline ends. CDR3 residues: CASSLLAFPADTQYF. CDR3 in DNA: TGTGCCAGCAGTTTGTTGGCTTTTCCTGCGGATACGCAGTATTTT.

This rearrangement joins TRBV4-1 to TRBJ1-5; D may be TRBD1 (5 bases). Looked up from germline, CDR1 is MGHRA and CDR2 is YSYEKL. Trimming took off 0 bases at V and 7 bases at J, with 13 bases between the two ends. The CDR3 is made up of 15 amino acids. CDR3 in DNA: TGCGCCAGCAGCCAAGATGGGGGAATTCAGCAGCCCCAGCATTTT. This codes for CASSQDGGIQQPQHF.

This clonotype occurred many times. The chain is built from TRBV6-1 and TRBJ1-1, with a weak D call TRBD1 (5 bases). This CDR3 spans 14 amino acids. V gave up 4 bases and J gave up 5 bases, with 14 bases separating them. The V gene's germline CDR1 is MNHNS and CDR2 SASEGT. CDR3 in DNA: TGTGCCAGCAGTGCCGGGACTACGAGGACTGAAGCTTTCTTT. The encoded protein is CASSAGTTRTEAFF.

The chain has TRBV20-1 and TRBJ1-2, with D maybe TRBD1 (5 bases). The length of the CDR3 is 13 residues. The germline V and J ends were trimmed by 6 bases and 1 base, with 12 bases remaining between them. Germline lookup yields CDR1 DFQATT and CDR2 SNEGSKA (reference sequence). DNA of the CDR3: TGCAGTGCAGGCGGGGGGGGTAACTATGGCTACACCTTC. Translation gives CSAGGGGNYGYTF.

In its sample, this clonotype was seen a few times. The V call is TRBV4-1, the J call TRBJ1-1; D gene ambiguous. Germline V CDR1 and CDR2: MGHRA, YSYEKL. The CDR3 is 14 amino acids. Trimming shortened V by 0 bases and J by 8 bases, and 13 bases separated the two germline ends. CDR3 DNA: TGCGCCAGCAGCCAAGATCACACATATGGCGAAGCTTTCTTT. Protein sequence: CASSQDHTYGEAFF.

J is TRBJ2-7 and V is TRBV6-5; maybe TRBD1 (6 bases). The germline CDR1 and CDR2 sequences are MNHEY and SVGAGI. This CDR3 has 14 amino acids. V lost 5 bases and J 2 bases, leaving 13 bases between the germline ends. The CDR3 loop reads CASSHNRDTYEQYF. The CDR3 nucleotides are TGTGCCAGCAGTCATAACAGGGATACCTACGAGCAGTACTTC.

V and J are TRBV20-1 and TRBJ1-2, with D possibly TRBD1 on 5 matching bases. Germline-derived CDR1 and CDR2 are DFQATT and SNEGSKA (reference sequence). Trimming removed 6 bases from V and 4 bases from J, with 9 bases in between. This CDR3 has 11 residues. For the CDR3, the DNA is TGCAGTGCCGGGGGAACCTATGGCTACACCTTC. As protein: CSAGGTYGYTF.

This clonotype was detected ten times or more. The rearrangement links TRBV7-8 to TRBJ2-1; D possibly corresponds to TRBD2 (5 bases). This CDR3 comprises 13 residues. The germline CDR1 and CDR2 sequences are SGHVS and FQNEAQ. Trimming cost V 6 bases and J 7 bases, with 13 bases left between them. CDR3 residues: CASSIITGNEQFF. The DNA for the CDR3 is TGTGCCAGCAGTATAATTACGGGGAATGAGCAGTTCTTC.

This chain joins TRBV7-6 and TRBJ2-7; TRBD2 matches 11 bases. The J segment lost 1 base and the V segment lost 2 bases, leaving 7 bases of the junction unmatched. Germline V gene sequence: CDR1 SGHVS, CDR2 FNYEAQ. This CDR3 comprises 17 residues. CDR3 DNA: TGTGCCAGCAGCTTAAGAGTAGCGGGGGGGGAGTCCTACGAGCAGTACTTC. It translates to CASSLRVAGGESYEQYF.

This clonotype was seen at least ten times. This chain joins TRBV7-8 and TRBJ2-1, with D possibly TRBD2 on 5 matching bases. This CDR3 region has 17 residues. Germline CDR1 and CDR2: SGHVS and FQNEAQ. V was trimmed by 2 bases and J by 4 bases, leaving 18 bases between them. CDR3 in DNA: TGTGCCAGCAGCTTACGCCCCGGGATCCTAACTTACAATGAGCAGTTCTTC. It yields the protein CASSLRPGILTYNEQFF.

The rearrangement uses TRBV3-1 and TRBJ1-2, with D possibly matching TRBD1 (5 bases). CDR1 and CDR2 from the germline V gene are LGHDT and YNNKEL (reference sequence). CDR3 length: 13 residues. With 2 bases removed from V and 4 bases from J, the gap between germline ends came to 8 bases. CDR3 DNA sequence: TGTGCCAGCAGCCAATCGGGGGTCTATGGCTACACCTTC. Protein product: CASSQSGVYGYTF.

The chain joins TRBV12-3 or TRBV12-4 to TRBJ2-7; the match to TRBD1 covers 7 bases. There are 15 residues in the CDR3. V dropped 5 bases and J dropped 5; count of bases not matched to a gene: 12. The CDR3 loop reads CASSPSTGTEHEQYF. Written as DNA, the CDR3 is TGTGCCAGCAGTCCGTCTACCGGGACAGAACACGAGCAGTACTTC.

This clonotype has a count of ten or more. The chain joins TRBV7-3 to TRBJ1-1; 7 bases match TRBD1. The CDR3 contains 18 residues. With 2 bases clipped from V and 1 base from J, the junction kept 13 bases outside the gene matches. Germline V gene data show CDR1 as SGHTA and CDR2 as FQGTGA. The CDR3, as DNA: TGTGCCAGCAGCTTAGAGCTTTGGGACAGAGTATCGAACACTGAAGCTTTCTTT. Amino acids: CASSLELWDRVSNTEAFF.

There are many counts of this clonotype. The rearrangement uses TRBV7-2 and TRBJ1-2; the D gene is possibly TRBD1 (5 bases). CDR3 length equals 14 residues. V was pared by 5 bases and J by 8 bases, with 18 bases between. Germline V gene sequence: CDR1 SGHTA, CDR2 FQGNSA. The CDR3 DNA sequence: TGTGCCAGCAGCCACTCGGGGACTATAGGGGGCTACACCTTC. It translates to CASSHSGTIGGYTF.

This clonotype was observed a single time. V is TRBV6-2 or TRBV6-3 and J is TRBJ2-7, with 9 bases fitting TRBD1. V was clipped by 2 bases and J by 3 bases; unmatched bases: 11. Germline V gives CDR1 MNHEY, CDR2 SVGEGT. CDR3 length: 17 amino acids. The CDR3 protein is CASSYANPGQGFYEQYF. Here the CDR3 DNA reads TGTGCCAGCAGTTACGCAAATCCGGGACAGGGATTCTACGAGCAGTACTTC.

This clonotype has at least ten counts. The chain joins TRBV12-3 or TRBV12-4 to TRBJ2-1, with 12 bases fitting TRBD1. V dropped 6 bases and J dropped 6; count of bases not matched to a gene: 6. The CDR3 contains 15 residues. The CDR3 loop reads CASRSGTGGFNEQFF. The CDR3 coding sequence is TGTGCCAGCAGGTCCGGGACAGGGGGCTTCAATGAGCAGTTCTTC.

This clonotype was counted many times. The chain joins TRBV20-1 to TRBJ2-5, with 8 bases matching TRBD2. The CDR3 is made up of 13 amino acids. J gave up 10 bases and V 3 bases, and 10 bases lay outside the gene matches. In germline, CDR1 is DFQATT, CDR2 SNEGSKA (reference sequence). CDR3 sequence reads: CSASSGGQFGQYF. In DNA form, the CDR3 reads TGCAGTGCTAGCAGCGGGGGTCAGTTTGGCCAGTACTTC.

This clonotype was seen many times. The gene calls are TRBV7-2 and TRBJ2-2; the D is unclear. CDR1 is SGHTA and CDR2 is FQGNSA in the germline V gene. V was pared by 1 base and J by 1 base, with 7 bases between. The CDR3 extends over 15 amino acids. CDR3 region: CASSLDIRNTGELFF. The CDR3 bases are TGTGCCAGCAGCTTAGATATTAGGAACACCGGGGAGCTGTTTTTT. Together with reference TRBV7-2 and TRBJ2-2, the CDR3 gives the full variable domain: GAGVSQSPSNKVTEKGKDVELRCDPISGHTALYWYRQSLGQGLEFLIYFQGNSAPDKSGLPSDRFSAERTGGSVSTLTIQRTQQEDSAVYLCASSLDIRNTGELFFGEGSRLTVL.

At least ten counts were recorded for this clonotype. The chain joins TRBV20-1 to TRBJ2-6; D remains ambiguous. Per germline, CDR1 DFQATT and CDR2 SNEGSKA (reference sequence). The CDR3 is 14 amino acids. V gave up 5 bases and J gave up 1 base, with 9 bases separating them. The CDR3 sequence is CSARTESGANVLTF. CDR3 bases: TGCAGTGCTCGGACGGAGTCTGGGGCCAACGTCCTGACTTTC.

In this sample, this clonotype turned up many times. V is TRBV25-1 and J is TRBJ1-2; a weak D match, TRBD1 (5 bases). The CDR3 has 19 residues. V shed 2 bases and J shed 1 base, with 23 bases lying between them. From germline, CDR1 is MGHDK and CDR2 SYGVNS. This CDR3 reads CASSEPSGRGEFDNYGYTF. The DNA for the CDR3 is TGTGCCAGCAGTGAACCCTCTGGAAGGGGCGAATTCGATAACTATGGCTACACCTTC.

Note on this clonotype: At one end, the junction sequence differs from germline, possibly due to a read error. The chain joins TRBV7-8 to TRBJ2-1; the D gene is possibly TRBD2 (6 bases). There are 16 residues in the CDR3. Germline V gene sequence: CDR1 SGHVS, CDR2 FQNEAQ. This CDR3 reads CASRLAGGIEHNEQFF. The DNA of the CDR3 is TGTGCTAGCAGATTAGCCGGGGGTATTGAACACAATGAGCAGTTCTTC.

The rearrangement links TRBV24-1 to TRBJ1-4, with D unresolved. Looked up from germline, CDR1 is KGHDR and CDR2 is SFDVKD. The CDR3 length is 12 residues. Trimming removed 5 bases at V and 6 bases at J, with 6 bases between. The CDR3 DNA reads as TGTGCCACCAGTGCCGAAGATGAAAAACTGTTTTTT. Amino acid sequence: CATSAEDEKLFF.

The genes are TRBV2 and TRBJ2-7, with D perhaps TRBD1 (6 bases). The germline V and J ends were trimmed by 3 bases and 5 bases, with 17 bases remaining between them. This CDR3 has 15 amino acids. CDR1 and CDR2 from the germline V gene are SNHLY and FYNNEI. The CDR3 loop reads CASSDRQDYNNEQYF. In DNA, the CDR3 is TGTGCCAGCAGTGACCGACAGGATTACAATAACGAGCAGTACTTC. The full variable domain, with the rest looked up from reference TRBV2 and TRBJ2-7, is EPEVTQTPSHQVTQMGQEVILRCVPISNHLYFYWYRQILGQKVEFLVSFYNNEISEKSEIFDDQFSVERPDGSNFTLKIRSTKLEDSAMYFCASSDRQDYNNEQYFGPGTRLTVT.

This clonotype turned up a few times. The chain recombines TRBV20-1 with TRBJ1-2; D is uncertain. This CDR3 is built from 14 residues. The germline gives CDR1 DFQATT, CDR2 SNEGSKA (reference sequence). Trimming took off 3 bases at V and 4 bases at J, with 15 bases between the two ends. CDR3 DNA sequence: TGCAGTGCTAGTAATGACAACCCGGGCTATGGCTACACCTTC. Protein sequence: CSASNDNPGYGYTF.

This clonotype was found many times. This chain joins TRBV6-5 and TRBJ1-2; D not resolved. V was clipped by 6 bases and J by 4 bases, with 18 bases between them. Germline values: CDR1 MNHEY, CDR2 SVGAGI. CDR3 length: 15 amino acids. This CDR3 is CASSRPQSRGYGYTF. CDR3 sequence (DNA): TGTGCCAGCAGCCGGCCCCAATCGCGAGGCTATGGCTACACCTTC.

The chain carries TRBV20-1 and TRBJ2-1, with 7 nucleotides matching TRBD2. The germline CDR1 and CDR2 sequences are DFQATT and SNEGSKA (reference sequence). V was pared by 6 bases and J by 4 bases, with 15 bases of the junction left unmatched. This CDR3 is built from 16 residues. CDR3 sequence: CSALHPAGGMYNEQFF. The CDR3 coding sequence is TGCAGTGCCTTACACCCCGCCGGGGGGATGTACAATGAGCAGTTCTTC.

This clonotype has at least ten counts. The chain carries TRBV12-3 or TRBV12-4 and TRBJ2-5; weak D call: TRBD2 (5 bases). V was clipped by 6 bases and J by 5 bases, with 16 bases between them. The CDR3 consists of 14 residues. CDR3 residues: CASSPTEVQETQYF. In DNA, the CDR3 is TGTGCCAGCAGCCCTACGGAGGTACAGGAGACCCAGTACTTC.

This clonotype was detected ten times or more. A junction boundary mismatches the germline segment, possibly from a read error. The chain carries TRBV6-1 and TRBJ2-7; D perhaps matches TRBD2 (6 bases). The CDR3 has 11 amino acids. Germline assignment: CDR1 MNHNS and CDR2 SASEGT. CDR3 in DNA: TGTGCCAGCACGGGACCGCGGGGATGCTCCTTC. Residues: CASTGPRGCSF.

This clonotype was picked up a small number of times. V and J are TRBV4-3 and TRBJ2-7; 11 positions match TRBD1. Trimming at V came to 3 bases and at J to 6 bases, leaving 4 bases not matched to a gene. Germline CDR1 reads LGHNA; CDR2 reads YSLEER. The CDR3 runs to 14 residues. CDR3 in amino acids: CASSQDGTGGEQYF. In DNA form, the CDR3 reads TGCGCCAGCAGCCAGGACGGGACAGGGGGCGAGCAGTACTTC.